What follows are 3 T cell receptor beta chains derived from one specimen sequenced in a study of monozygotic twins with inflammatory bowel disease. Each CDR3 protein gets one entry in TCRdb, which reprocessed the 5' RACE reads and gives no DNA. The sample data list approximately 390,000 distinct CDR3 sequences. Sequences were obtained from blood. These receptors were obtained from a human donor with ulcerative colitis or Crohn's disease, or a healthy co-twin of an affected twin (not recorded which).

This chain links TRBV19 with TRBJ1-5; TCRdb selects TRBD1, and the lack of DNA leaves this call unchecked. The CDR3 loop spans 18 amino acids. CDR1 and CDR2 from the germline V gene are LNHDA and SQIVND (reference sequence). CDR3 region: CASSIIRTDPNSNQPQHF.

The genes are TRBV12-3 or TRBV12-4 and TRBJ1-2; TCRdb calls TRBD1, which cannot be checked without DNA. This CDR3 region has 15 residues. This CDR3 reads CASRAALGTAYGYTF.

The chain employs TRBV5-1 and TRBJ2-5; there is no DNA to check the TCRdb D call of TRBD2. CDR1 and CDR2 (germline): SGHRS, YFSETQ. The CDR3 is 15 residues long. CDR3: CASSPGHSKGETQYF.